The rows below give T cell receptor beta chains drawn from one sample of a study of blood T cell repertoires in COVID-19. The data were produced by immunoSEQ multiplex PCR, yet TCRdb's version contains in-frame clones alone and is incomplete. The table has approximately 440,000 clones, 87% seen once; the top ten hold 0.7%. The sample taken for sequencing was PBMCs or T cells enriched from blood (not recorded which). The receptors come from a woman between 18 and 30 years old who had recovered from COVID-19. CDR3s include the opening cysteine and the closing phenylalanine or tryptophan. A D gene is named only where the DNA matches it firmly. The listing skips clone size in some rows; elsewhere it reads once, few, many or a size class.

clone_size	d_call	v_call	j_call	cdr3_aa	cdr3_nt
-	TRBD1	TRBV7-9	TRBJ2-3	CASSWDSLTDTQYF	TGTGCCAGCAGCTGGGACAGCCTCACAGATACGCAGTATTTT
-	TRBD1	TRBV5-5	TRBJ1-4	CASSQPKGANEKLFF	TGTGCCAGCAGCCAGCCTAAGGGGGCGAATGAAAAACTGTTTTTT
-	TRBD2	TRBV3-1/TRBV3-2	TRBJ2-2	CASSQVASGRTNTGELFF	TGTGCCAGCAGCCAAGTAGCTAGCGGGAGGACTAACACCGGGGAGCTGTTTTTT
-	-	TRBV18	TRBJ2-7	CASSPTMTGAYEQYF	TGTGCCAGCTCACCGACCATGACAGGTGCCTACGAGCAGTACTTC
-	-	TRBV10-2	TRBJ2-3	CASSEGGGREDTQYF	TGCGCCAGCAGTGAAGGGGGGGGGCGGGAAGATACGCAGTATTTT
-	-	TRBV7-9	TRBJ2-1	CASSELSQGEQFF	TGTGCCAGCAGCGAGCTTTCGCAGGGCGAGCAGTTCTTC
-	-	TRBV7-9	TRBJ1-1	CASSLLLEAFF	TGTGCCAGCAGCTTACTACTTGAAGCTTTCTTT
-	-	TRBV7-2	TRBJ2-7	CASSLGTNYEQYF	TGTGCCAGCAGCTTAGGCACTAACTACGAGCAGTACTTC
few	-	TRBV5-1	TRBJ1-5	CASSLAGKVSNQPQHF	TGCGCCAGCAGCTTAGCAGGGAAGGTTAGCAATCAGCCCCAGCATTTT
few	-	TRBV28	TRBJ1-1	CASSVGGGFSISTEAFF	TGTGCCAGCAGTGTAGGTGGGGGGTTTAGCATCAGCACTGAAGCTTTCTTT
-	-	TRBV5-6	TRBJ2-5	CASSSPFTPGAETQYF	TGTGCCAGCAGCTCCCCTTTTACTCCAGGGGCAGAGACCCAGTACTTC
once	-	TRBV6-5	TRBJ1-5	CASGQNADQPQHF	TGTGCCAGCGGACAGAACGCGGATCAGCCCCAGCATTTT
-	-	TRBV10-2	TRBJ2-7	CASSWTVTSYEQYF	TGCGCCAGCAGTTGGACTGTAACTTCCTACGAGCAGTACTTC
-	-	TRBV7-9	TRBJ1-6	CASSSGVILGLGNSPLHF	TGTGCCAGCAGCTCTGGCGTAATCTTGGGACTGGGAAATTCACCCCTCCACTTT
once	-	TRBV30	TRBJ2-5	CAWSGGATRGETQYF	TGTGCCTGGAGTGGCGGGGCTACGAGGGGAGAGACCCAGTACTTC
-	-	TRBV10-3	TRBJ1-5	CAISETGNQPQHF	TGTGCCATCAGTGAAACAGGGAATCAGCCCCAGCATTTT
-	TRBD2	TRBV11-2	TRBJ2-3	CASRPLAGGFGTQYF	TGTGCCAGCAGACCTCTAGCGGGGGGGTTCGGGACGCAGTATTTT
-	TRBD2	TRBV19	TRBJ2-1	CATKRGLNEQFF	TGTGCCACCAAGCGGGGGTTGAATGAGCAGTTCTTC
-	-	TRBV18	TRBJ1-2	CASSPSLGGNGGYTF	TGTGCCAGCTCACCATCCTTGGGGGGAAACGGTGGCTACACCTTC